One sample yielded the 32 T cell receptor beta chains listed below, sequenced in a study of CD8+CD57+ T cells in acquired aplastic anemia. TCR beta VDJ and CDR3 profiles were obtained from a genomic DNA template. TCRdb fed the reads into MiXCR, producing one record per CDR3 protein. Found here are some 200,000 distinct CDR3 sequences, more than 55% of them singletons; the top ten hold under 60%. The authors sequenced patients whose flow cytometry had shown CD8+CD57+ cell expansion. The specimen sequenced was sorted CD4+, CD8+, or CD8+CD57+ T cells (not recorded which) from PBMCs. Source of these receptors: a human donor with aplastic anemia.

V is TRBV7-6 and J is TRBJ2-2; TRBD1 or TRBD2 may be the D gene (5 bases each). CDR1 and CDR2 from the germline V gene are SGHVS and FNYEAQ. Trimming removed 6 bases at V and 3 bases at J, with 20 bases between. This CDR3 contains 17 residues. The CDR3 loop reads CASRGGDGTPDTGELFF. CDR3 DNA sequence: TGTGCCAGCAGGGGTGGGGACGGGACCCCTGACACCGGGGAGCTGTTTTTT.

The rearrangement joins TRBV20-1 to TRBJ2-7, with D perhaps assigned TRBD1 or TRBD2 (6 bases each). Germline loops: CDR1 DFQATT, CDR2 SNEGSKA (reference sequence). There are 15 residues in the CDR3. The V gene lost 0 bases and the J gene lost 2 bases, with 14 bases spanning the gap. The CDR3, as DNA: TGCAGTGCTAGAGATCCCGGGGGCGTCCCCTACGAGCAGTACTTC. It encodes CSARDPGGVPYEQYF.

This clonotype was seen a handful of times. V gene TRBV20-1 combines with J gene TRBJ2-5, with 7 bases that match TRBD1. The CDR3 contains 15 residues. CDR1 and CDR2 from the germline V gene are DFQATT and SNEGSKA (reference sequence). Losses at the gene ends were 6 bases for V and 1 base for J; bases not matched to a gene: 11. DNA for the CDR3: TGCAGTGCGGCTCTGCCCGGGACAGCCCAAGAGACCCAGTACTTC. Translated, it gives CSAALPGTAQETQYF.

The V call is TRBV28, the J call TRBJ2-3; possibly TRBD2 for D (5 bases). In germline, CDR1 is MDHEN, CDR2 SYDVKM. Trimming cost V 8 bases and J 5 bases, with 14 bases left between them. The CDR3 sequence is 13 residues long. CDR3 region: CASSISGRDTQYF. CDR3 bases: TGTGCCAGCTCCATTTCGGGAAGAGATACGCAGTATTTT.

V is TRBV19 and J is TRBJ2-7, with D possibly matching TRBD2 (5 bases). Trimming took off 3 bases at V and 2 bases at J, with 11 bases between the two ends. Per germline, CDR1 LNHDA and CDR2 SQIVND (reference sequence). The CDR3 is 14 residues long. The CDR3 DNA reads TGTGCCAGTAGTATGGCCGGGGTTGCCTACGAGCAGTACTTC. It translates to CASSMAGVAYEQYF.

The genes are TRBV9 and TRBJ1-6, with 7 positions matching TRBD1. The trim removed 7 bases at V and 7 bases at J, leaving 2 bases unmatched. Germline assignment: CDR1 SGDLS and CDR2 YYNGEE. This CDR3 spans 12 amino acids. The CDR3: CASGTANSPLHF. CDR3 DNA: TGTGCCAGCGGGACAGCAAATTCACCCCTCCACTTT. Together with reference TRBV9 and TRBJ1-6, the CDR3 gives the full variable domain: DSGVTQTPKHLITATGQRVTLRCSPRSGDLSVYWYQQSLDQGLQFLIQYYNGEERAKGNILERFSAQQFPDLHSELNLSSLELGDSALYFCASGTANSPLHFGNGTRLTVT.

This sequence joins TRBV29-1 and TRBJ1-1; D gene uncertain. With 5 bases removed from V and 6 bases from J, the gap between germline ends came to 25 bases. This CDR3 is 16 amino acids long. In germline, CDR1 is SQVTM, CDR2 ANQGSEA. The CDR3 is CSVRPRLSRVNAEAFF. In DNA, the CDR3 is TGCAGCGTTCGCCCTCGGCTCTCTCGTGTCAACGCTGAAGCTTTCTTT.

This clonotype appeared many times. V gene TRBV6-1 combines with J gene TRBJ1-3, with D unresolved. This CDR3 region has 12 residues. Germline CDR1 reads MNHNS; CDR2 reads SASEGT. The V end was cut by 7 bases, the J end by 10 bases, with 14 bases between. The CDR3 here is CASTGRSATIYF. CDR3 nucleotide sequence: TGTGCCAGCACGGGTCGATCGGCGACCATATATTTT.

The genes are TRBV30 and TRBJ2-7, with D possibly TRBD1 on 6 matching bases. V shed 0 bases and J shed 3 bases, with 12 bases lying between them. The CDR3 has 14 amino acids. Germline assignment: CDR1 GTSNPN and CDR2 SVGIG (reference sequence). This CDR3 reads CAWSVGTSNYEQYF. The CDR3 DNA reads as TGTGCCTGGAGTGTTGGGACATCCAACTACGAGCAGTACTTC.

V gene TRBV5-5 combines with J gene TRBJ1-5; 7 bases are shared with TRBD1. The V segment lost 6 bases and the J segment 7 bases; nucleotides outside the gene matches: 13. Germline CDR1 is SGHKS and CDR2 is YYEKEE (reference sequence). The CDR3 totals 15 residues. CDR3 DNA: TGTGCCAGCACCCCCAGTCGACAGGGAAGGCAGCCCCAGCATTTT. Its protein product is CASTPSRQGRQPQHF.

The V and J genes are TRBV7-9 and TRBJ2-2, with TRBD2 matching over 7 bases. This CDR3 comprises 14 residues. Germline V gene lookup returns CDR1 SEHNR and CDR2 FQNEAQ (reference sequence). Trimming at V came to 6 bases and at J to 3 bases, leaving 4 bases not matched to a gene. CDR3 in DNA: TGTGCCAGCAGTGAAGGACTAGACACCGGGGAGCTGTTTTTT. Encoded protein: CASSEGLDTGELFF.

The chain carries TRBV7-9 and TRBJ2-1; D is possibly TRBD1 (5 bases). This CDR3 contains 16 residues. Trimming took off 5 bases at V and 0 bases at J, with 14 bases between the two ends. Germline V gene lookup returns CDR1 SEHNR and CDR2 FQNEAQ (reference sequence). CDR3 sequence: CASSPDRPISYNEQFF. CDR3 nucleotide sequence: TGTGCCAGCAGCCCTGACAGACCAATCTCCTACAATGAGCAGTTCTTC.

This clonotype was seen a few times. As DNA, the CDR3 is TGTGCCAGCAGCTTAGGGGCCCGAGACGAGCAGTACTTC. Translation: CASSLGARDEQYF. The gene calls are TRBV7-2 and TRBJ2-7; D unresolved. Per the germline V gene, CDR1 is SGHTA and CDR2 is FQGNSA. V shed 1 base and J shed 5 bases, with 9 bases lying between them. The CDR3 is 13 residues long.

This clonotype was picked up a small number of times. The CDR3 sequence is CSAKWAMNTEAFF. CDR3 nucleotides: TGCAGTGCTAAGTGGGCCATGAACACTGAAGCTTTCTTT. This rearrangement joins TRBV20-1 to TRBJ1-1; D uncertain. The CDR3 spans 13 residues. In germline, CDR1 is DFQATT, CDR2 SNEGSKA (reference sequence). Deletions cut 4 bases from V and 0 bases from J, with 9 bases between.

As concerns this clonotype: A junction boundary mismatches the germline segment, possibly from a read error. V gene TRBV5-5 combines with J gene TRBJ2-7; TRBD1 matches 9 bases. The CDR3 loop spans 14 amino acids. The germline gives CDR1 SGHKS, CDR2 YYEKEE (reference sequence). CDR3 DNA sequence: TGCGCCAGCAGCTCCCCGGACAGGGGCTACGAGCAGTACTTC. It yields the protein CASSSPDRGYEQYF.

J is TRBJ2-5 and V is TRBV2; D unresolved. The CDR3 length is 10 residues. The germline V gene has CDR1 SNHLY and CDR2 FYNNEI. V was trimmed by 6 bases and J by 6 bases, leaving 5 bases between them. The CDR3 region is CASRGKTQYF. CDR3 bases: TGTGCCAGCAGGGGGAAGACCCAGTACTTC.

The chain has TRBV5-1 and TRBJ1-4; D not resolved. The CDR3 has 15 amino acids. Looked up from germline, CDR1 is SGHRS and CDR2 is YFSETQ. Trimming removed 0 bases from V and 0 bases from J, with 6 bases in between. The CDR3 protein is CASSLDGATNEKLFF. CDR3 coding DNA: TGCGCCAGCAGCTTGGACGGAGCAACTAATGAAAAACTGTTTTTT.

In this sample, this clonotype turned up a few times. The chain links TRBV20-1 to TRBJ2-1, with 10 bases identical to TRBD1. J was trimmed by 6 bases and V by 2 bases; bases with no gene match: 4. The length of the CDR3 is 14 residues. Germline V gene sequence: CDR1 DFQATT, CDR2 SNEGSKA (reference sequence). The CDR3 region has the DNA TGCAGTGCTAGATCAAGGACAGGGGGCAATGAGCAGTTCTTC. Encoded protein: CSARSRTGGNEQFF.

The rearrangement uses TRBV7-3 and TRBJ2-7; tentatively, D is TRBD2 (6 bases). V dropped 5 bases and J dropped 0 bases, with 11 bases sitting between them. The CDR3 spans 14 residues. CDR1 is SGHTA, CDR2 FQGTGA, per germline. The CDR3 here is CASSLGLSSYEQYF. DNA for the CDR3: TGTGCCAGCAGCCTGGGACTGAGCTCCTACGAGCAGTACTTC.

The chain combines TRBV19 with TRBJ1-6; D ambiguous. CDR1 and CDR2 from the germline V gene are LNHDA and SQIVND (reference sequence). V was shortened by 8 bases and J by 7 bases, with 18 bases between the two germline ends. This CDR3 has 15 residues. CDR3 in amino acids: CASHSERGWNSPLHF. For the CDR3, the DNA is TGTGCCAGTCACTCGGAAAGAGGATGGAATTCACCCCTCCACTTT.

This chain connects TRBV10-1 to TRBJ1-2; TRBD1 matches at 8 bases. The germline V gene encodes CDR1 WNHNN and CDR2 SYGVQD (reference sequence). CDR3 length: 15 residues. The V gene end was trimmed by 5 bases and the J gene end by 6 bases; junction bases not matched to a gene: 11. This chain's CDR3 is CASSLQGESSNGYTF. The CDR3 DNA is TGCGCCAGCAGTCTACAGGGGGAGTCGTCGAATGGCTACACCTTC.

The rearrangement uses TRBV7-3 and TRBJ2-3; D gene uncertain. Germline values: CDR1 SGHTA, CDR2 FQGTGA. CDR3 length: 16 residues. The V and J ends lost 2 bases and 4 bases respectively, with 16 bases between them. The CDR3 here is CASSLVGNRGPDTQYF. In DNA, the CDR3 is TGTGCCAGCAGCTTAGTGGGGAATAGAGGTCCAGATACGCAGTATTTT.

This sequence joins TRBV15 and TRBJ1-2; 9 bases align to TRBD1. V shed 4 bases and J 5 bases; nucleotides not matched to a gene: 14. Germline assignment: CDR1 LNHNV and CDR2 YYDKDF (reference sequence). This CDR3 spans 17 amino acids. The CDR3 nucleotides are TGTGCCACCAGCATGACAGGGGGACCTACGGGGGCGTATGGCTACACCTTC. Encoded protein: CATSMTGGPTGAYGYTF.

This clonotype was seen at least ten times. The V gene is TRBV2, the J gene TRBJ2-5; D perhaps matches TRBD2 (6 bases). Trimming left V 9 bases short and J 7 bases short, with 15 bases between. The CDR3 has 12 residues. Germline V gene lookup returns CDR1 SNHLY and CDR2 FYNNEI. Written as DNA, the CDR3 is TGTGCCAGGGGGGACTGGAAGGGGACCCAGTACTTC. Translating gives CARGDWKGTQYF.

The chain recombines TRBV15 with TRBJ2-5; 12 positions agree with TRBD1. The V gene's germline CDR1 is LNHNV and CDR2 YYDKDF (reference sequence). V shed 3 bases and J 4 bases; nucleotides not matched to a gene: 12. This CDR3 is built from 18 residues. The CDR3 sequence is CATSSSRSGQGARETQYF. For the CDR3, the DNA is TGTGCCACCAGCAGCTCCAGGTCGGGACAGGGGGCTCGAGAGACCCAGTACTTC.

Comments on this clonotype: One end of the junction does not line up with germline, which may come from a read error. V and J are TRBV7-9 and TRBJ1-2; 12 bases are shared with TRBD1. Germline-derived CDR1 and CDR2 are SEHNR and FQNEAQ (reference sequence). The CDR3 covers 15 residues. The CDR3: CASSIPGQGAFGYTF. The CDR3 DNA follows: TGTGCTAGCAGTATCCCGGGACAGGGGGCGTTTGGCTACACCTTC.

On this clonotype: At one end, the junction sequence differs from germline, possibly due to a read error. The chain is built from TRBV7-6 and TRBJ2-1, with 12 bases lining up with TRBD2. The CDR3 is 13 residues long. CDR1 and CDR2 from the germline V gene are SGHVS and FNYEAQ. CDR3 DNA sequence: TGTGCCACCGCTAGCGGGGGGGCCAATGATCAGTTCTTC. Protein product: CATASGGANDQFF. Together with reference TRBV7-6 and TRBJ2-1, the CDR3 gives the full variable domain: GAGVSQSPRYKVTKRGQDVALRCDPISGHVSLYWYRQALGQGPEFLTYFNYEAQQDKSGLPNDRFSAERPEGSISTLTIQRTEQRDSAMYRCATASGGANDQFFGPGTRLTVL.

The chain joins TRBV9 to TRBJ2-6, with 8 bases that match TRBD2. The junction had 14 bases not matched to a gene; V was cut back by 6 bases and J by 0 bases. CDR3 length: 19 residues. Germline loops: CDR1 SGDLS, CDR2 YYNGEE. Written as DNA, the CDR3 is TGTGCCAGCACTCCGGGGGGGGGGGCCTCCAGCTCTGGGGCCAACGTCCTGACTTTC. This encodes CASTPGGGASSSGANVLTF.

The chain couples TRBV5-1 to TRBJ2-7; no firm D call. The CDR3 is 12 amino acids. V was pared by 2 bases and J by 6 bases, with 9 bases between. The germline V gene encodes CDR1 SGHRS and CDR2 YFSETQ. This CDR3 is CASSFNGGEQYF. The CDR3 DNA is TGCGCCAGCAGCTTTAATGGTGGCGAGCAGTACTTC.

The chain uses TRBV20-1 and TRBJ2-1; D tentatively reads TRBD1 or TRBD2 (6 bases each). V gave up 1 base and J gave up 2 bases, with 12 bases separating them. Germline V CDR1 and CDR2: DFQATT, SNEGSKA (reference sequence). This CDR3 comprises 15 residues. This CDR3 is CSARGGAGAYNEQFF. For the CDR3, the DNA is TGCAGTGCTAGAGGGGGGGCCGGGGCCTACAATGAGCAGTTCTTC.

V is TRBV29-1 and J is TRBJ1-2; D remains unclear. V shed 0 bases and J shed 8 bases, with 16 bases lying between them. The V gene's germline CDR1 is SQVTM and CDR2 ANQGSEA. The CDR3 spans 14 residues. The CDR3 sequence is CSVEETDKREGYTF. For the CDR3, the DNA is TGCAGCGTTGAAGAAACCGACAAGAGGGAGGGCTACACCTTC.

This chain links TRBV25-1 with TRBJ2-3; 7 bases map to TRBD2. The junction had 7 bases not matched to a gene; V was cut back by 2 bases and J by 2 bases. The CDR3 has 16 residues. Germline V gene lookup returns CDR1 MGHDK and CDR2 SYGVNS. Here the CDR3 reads CASSERPAGTTDTQYF. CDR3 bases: TGTGCCAGCAGTGAACGTCCAGCGGGGACCACAGATACGCAGTATTTT.